This paragraph covers one T cell receptor beta chain sequence. The clone's antigen remains unknown. There are no base qualities to consult, and no much larger clone falls within one base. This sample is drawn from a study of blood T cell repertoires in COVID-19 (dated by TCRdb to about 2020). At the level of the whole study: Samples covering the acute and convalescent phases of COVID-19 were provided by collaborators in the United States, Italy and Spain. The material from the prospective study consisted of cDNA or gDNA derived from T cells, B-cell-depleted T cells, or PBMCs. Deeply sampled blood TCRbeta repertoires from subjects exposed to, actively infected with, or recovered from COVID-19 were included in the dataset. A freely available public database, intended as a resource for researchers studying the immune response to SARS-CoV-2, is where the repertoires were released. The samples were drawn from two sources: the first 160 participants of the ongoing ImmuneRACE study, and 1,200 or so subjects contributed by 6 global collaborators. Nearly every sample came with metadata listing a de-identified subject ID, COVID-19 status, age in years and sex. Where available, HLA class I and class II types were obtained from metadata supplied by the sample provider rather than from assay-based typing. The full study reports these points: The quantity of clinical and demographic metadata differed by source and by participant and was supplied without curation.

TCRbeta CDR3 regions were amplified from genomic DNA using the immunoSEQ Assay, a bias-controlled multiplex PCR. Processing in the source paper ran as follows. The number of nucleated cells in each sample was estimated by amplification of reference gene primers within the assay. Sequence reads were collapsed and filtered to measure the absolute abundance of every unique TCRbeta CDR3 rearrangement. Productive Simpson clonality was computed per sample as the square root of Simpson's diversity index over productive rearrangements. What TCRdb holds here is the immuneACCESS table cut down to in-frame rearrangements. Part of the clones is not present; checked against another copy, under half of the missing clones reflect an unresolved V gene, and the others are unexplained. V, J and clone size derive from that table, while D and trimming were established from the DNA sequence. Present in this sample are some 25,000 clones, around 82% of which were seen just once. The ten largest make up approximately 32% of the sample.

Collaborating institutions collected whole blood in K2EDTA tubes following their own protocols. For TCRbeta analysis, collaborators shipped samples as frozen whole blood, isolated PBMCs, or DNA extracted from either of those sample types. Material for sequencing was peripheral blood. This clonotype originated in a human donor in a cohort sampled during active COVID-19.

The bases read TGTGCCAGCAGCCCCCGCCCCAAGCCGATCTACACCTTC. The translation is CASSPRPKPIYTF. The chain links TRBV12-3 or TRBV12-4 with TRBJ1-2, with the D gene call left open. V gives up 6 bases and J gives up 10 bases, and the segment between their germline ends measures 18 bases. The CDR3 runs 13 residues from the cysteine to the phenylalanine. Left in the record is the CDR3 DNA by itself, 39 bases read in frame from the first base.